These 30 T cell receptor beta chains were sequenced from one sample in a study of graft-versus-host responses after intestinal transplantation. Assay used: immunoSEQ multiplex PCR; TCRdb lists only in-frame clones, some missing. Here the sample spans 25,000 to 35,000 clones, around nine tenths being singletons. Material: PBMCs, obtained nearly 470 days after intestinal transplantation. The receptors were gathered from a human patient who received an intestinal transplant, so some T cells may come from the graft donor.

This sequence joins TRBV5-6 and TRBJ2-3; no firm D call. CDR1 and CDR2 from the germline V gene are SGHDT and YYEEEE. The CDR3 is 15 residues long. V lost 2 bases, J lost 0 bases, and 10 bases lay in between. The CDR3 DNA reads TGTGCCAGCAGCTTAGGACGTACTAGCACAGATACGCAGTATTTT. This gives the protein CASSLGRTSTDTQYF.

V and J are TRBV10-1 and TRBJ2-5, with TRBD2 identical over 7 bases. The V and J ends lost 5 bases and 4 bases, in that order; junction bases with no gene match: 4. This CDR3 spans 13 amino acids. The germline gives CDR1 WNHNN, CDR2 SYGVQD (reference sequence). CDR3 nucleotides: TGCGCCAGCAGTCCGACTAGCCGAGAGACCCAGTACTTC. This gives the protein CASSPTSRETQYF.

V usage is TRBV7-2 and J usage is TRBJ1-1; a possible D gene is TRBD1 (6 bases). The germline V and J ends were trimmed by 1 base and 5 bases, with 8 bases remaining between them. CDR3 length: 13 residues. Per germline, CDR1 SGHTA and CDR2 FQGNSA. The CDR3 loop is CASSLGGRTEAFF. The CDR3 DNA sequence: TGTGCCAGCAGCTTAGGGGGGCGGACTGAAGCTTTCTTT. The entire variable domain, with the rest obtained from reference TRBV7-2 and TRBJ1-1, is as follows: GAGVSQSPSNKVTEKGKDVELRCDPISGHTALYWYRQSLGQGLEFLIYFQGNSAPDKSGLPSDRFSAERTGGSVSTLTIQRTQQEDSAVYLCASSLGGRTEAFFGQGTRLTVV.

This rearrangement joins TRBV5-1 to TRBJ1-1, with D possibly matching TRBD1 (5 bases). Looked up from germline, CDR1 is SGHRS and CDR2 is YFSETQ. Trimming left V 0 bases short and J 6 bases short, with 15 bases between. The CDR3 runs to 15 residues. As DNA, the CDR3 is TGCGCCAGCAGCTTGGTAGCCAGAGCGGGGCCTGAAGCTTTCTTT. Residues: CASSLVARAGPEAFF.

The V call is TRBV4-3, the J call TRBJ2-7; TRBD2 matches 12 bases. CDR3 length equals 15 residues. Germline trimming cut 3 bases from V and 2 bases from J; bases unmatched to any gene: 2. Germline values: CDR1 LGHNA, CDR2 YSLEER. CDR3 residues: CASSHLAGGTYEQYF. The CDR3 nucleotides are TGCGCCAGCAGCCATCTAGCGGGGGGGACCTACGAGCAGTACTTC.

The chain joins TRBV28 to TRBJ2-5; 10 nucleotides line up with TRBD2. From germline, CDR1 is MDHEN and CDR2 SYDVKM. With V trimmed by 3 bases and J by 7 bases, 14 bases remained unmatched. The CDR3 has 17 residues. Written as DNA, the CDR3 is TGTGCCAGCAGTTTGCCGGGACTAGCGCTGAACAGCGGGACCCAGTACTTC. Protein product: CASSLPGLALNSGTQYF.

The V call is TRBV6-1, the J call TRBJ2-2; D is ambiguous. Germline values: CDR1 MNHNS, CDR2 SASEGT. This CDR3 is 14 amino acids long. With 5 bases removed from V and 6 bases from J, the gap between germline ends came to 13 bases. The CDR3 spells CASSSISRSGELFF. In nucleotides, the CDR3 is TGTGCCAGCAGTTCGATATCACGGTCCGGGGAGCTGTTTTTT.

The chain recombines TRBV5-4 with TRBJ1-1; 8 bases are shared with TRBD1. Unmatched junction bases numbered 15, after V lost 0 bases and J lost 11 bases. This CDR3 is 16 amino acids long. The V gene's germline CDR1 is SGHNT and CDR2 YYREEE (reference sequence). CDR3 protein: CASSLVGSGQGAGAFF. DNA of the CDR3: TGTGCCAGCAGCTTGGTAGGCTCGGGGCAGGGGGCTGGCGCTTTCTTT.

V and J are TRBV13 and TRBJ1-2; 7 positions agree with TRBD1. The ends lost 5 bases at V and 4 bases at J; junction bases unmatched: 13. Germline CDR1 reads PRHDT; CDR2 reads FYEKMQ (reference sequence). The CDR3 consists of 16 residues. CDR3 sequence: CASSPEQGRPAYGYTF. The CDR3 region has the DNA TGTGCCAGCAGCCCCGAACAGGGGCGGCCCGCCTATGGCTACACCTTC.

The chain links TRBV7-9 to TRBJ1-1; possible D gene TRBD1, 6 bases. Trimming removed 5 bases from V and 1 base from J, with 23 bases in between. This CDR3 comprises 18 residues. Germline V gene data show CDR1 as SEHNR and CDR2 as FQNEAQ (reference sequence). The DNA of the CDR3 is TGTGCCAGCAGCAAGGTGGATCTTTCGGGGGGCTGGAACACTGAAGCTTTCTTT. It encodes CASSKVDLSGGWNTEAFF.

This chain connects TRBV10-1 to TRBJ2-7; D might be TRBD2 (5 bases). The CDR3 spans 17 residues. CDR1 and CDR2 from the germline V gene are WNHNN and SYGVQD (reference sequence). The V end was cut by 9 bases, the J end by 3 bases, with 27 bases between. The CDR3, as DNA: TGCGCCAGTCACATCCGTGTCAGGAGTCGGGGATACTACGAGCAGTACTTC. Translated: CASHIRVRSRGYYEQYF.

CDR3 DNA: TGTGCCAGCAGTTGGACAGGACCCAATGAAAAACTGTTTTTT. This translates into CASSWTGPNEKLFF. This chain connects TRBV7-2 to TRBJ1-4; 7 nucleotides agree with TRBD1. This CDR3 is built from 14 residues. J lost 5 bases, V lost 6 bases, and 6 bases had no gene match. Germline CDR1 reads SGHTA; CDR2 reads FQGNSA.

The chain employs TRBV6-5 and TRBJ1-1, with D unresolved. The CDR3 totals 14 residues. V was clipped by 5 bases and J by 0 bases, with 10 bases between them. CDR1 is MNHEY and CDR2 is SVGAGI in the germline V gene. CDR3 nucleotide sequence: TGTGCCAGCAGTGAAGTTGAGTTGAACACTGAAGCTTTCTTT. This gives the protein CASSEVELNTEAFF.

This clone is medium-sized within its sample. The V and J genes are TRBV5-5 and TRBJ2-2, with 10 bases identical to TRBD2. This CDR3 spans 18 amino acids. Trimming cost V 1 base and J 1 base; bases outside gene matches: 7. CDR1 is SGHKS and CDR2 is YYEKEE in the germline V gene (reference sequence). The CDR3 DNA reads TGTGCCAGCAGCTTGAGCCCAATAGCGGGAGGGAACACCGGGGAGCTGTTTTTT. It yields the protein CASSLSPIAGGNTGELFF.

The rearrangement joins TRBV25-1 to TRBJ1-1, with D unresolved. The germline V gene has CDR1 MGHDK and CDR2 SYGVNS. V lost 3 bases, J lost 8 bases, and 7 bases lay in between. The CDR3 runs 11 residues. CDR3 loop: CASSDGPEAFF. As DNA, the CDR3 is TGTGCCAGCAGTGACGGACCGGAAGCTTTCTTT. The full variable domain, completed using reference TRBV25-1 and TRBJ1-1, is EADIYQTPRYLVIGTGKKITLECSQTMGHDKMYWYQQDPGMELHLIHYSYGVNSTEKGDLSSESTVSRIRTEHFPLTLESARPSHTSQYLCASSDGPEAFFGQGTRLTVV.

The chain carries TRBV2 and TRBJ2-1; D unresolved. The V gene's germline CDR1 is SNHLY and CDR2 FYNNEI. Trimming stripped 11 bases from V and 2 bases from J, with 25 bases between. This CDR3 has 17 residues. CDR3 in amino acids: CAGIPPGLKNAYNEQFF. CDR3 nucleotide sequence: TGTGCCGGCATTCCCCCCGGGCTAAAGAATGCCTACAATGAGCAGTTCTTC. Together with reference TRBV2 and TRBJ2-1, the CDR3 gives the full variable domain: EPEVTQTPSHQVTQMGQEVILRCVPISNHLYFYWYRQILGQKVEFLVSFYNNEISEKSEIFDDQFSVERPDGSNFTLKIRSTKLEDSAMYFCAGIPPGLKNAYNEQFFGPGTRLTVL.

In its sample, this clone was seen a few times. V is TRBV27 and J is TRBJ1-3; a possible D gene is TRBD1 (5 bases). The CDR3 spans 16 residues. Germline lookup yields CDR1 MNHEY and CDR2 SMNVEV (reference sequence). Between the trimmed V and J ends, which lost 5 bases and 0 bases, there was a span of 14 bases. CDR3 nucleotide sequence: TGTGCCAGCAGTCCCCGGGGCTTGAGCTCTGGAAACACCATATATTTT. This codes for CASSPRGLSSGNTIYF.

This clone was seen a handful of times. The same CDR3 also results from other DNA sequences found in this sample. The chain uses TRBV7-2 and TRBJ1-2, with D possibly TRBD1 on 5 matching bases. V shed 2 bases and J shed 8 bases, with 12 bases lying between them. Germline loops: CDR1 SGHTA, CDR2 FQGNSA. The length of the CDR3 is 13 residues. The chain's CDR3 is CASSLLREGGYTF. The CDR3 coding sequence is TGTGCCAGCAGCTTACTCCGGGAGGGGGGCTACACCTTC.

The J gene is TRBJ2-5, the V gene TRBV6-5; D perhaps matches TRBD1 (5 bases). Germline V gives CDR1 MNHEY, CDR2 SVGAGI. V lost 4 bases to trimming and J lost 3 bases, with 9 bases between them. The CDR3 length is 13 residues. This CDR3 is CASSLTEKETQYF. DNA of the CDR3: TGTGCCAGCAGTTTGACAGAAAAAGAGACCCAGTACTTC.

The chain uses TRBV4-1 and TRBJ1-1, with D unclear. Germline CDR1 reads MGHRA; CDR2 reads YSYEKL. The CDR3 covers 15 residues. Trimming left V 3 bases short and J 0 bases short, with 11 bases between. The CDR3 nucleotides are TGCGCCAGCAGCCAGCAAATGGAAATGAACACTGAAGCTTTCTTT. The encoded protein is CASSQQMEMNTEAFF.

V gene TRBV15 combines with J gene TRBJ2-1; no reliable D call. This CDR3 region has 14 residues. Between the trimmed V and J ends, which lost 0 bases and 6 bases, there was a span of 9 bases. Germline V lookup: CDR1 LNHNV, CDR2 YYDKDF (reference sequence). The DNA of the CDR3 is TGTGCCACCAGCAGAGATCCGTCCGGCAATGAGCAGTTCTTC. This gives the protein CATSRDPSGNEQFF.

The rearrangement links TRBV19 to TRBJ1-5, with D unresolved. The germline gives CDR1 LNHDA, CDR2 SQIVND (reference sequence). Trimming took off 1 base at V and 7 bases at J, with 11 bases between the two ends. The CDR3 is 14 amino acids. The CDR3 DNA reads TGTGCCAGTAGTATAGGAGGGCGCGGGCAGCCCCAGCATTTT. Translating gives CASSIGGRGQPQHF.

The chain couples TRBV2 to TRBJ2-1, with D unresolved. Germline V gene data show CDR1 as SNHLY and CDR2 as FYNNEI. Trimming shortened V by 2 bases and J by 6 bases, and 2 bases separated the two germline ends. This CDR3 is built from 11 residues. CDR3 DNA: TGTGCCAGCAGTGAAATCAATGAGCAGTTCTTC. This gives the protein CASSEINEQFF.

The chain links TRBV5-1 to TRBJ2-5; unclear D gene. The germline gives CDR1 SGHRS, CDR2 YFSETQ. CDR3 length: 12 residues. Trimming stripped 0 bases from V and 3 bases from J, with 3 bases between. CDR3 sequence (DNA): TGCGCCAGCAGCTTGGGGAAAGAGACCCAGTACTTC. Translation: CASSLGKETQYF.

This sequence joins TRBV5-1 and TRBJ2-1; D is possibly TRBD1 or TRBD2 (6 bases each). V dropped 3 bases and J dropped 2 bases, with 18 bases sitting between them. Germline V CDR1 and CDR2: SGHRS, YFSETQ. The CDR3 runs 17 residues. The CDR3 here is CASSSPGWGAAYNEQFF. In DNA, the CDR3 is TGCGCCAGCAGCTCGCCGGGGTGGGGGGCCGCCTACAATGAGCAGTTCTTC.

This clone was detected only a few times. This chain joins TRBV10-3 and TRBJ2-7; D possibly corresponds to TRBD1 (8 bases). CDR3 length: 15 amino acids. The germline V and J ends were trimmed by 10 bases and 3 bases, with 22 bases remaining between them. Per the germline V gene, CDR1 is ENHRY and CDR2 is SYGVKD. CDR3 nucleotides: TGTGCCAGCAGGGGGGGACAGGAGAATTTCTACGAGCAGTACTTC. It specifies CASRGGQENFYEQYF.

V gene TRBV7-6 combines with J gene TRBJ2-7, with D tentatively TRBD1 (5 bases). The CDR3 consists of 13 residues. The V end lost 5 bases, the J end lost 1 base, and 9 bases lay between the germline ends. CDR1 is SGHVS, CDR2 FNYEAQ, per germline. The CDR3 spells CASSPDSSYEQYF. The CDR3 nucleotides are TGTGCCAGCAGCCCCGACAGTTCCTACGAGCAGTACTTC.

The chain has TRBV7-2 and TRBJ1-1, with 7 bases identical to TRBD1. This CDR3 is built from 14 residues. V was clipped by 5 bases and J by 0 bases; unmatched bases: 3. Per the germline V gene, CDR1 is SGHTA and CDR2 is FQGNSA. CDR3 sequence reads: CASSTTGLNTEAFF. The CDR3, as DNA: TGTGCCAGCAGCACGACAGGGTTGAACACTGAAGCTTTCTTT.

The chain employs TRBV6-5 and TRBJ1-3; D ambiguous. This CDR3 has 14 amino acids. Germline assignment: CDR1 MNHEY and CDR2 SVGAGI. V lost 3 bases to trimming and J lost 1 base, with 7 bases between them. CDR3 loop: CASSYASSGNTIYF. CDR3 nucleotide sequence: TGTGCCAGCAGTTATGCATCTTCTGGAAACACCATATATTTT.

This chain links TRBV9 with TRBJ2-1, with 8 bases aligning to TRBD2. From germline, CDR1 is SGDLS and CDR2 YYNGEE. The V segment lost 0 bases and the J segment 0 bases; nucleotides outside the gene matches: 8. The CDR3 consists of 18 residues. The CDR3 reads CASSVVDSGARSYNEQFF. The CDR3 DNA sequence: TGTGCCAGCAGCGTAGTGGATAGCGGGGCCCGCTCCTACAATGAGCAGTTCTTC. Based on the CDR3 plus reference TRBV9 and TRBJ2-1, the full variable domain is DSGVTQTPKHLITATGQRVTLRCSPRSGDLSVYWYQQSLDQGLQFLIQYYNGEERAKGNILERFSAQQFPDLHSELNLSSLELGDSALYFCASSVVDSGARSYNEQFFGPGTRLTVL.